This TCR beta chain comes out of a study of T cells in localized non-small cell lung cancer. Study-wide points: The appearance of a median about 62 of the top 100 tumor clones was seen in adjacent lung. A single tumor region was sequenced, leaving heterogeneity possible. Compared with tumor, uninvolved adjacent lung displayed greater T cell clonality, ranking highest overall.

A note on this clone: Antigen specificity is unknown.

Germline CDR1 reads MNHNY; CDR2 reads SVGAGI (reference sequence). CDR3 length: 14 amino acids. V was clipped by 4 bases and J by 2 bases, with 11 bases between them. Here immunoSEQ multiplex PCR was the method, and the copy in TCRdb shows in-frame clones only, minus some. In the table there are some 66,000 clones, roughly 81% of which are singletons. The V and J genes are TRBV6-6 and TRBJ1-2, with D unclear. This sample comprised peripheral blood, obtained before any cancer treatment. This sequence was found in a female donor at least 60 years old with stage I lung adenocarcinoma. CDR3 sequence (DNA): TGTGCCAGCAGTTCTCCGGGATCGAACTATGGCTACACCTTC. It codes for CASSSPGSNYGYTF.